The TCR beta chain described here comes from a study of T cells after yellow fever vaccination. Study context: Low-cell-number fractions underwent preparation using SMART-Seq v4 Ultra Low Input. Study findings and constraints: Across the CD4 and CD8 compartments, a small share of clonotypes was present in both.

They built TCR cDNA with 5'RACE template switching, a step that put in a universal primer site and UMIs. TCRdb itself ran the 5' RACE reads through MiXCR, one entry per CDR3 protein. The data show 95,000 to 150,000 distinct CDR3 sequences, almost 9% seen once. Only a few counts were recorded for this clonotype. Its specificity is unknown. The CDR3 totals 16 residues. Germline lookup yields CDR1 SNHLY and CDR2 FYNNEI. V was clipped by 10 bases and J by 0 bases, with 18 bases between them. This specimen consisted of CD8+ T cells sorted from PBMCs, obtained on the day of the yellow fever booster vaccination. V gene TRBV2 combines with J gene TRBJ2-2; D may match TRBD1 or TRBD2 (5 bases each). This receptor was identified in a man between 18 and 29 years old who received the YFV17D yellow fever vaccine. The CDR3 spells CATNRDRGANTGELFF. The CDR3 DNA is TGTGCCACTAACCGGGACCGAGGAGCGAACACCGGGGAGCTGTTTTTT.